This T cell receptor beta chain was found in a study of blood T cell repertoires in COVID-19. Sequenced by immunoSEQ multiplex PCR; TCRdb stores in-frame clones only, minus some. The sample includes 300,000 to 350,000 clones, approximately 89% seen only once; the top ten take around 5%. Per germline, CDR1 LNHDA and CDR2 SQIVND (reference sequence). V gave up 7 bases and J gave up 4 bases, with 20 bases separating them. The CDR3 contains 16 residues. The sequence came from a man under 40 who had recovered from COVID-19. The sequenced material came from PBMCs or T cells enriched from blood (not recorded which). The V gene is TRBV19, the J gene TRBJ1-5, with D unclear. Here the CDR3 reads CASNLPTGLGNQPQHF. Written as DNA, the CDR3 is TGTGCCAGTAACCTACCGACGGGGTTGGGGAATCAGCCCCAGCATTTT. The whole variable domain, filled in from reference TRBV19 and TRBJ1-5, reads DGGITQSPKYLFRKEGQNVTLSCEQNLNHDAMYWYRQDPGQGLRLIYYSQIVNDFQKGDIAEGYSVSREKKESFPLTVTSAQKNPTAFYLCASNLPTGLGNQPQHFGDGTRLSIL.